One TCR beta chain is described in this entry. This clone was detected only a few times. One base away there is no much larger clone; base qualities are not given. Receptor libraries were prepared by the immunoSEQ multiplex PCR assay. For most patients, genomic DNA was isolated with the Qiagen DNeasy Blood and Tissue Kit and sent frozen to Adaptive Biotechnologies for TCR sequencing. For most patients, high-throughput TCR-beta CDR3 sequencing of genomic DNA was performed by Adaptive Biotechnologies. In the authors' own workflow: Adaptive's ImmunoSEQ software supplied the TCR sequencing data for 15 to 20 patients, while MiXCR and VDJtools were used to process three other patients. To correct CD4 versus CD8 sorting errors, sequences present in both subsets at a frequency ratio below 5:1 were removed. Because the origin of CDR3 nucleotide sequences shared between donor and recipient could not be assigned, those sequences were removed. Alloreactive clones required at least 2-fold expansion over unstimulated cells and minimum CFSE-low frequency of 0.002% (template counts) or 0.001% (read counts). Clones were considered mappable if detected in sequenced pre-transplant spleen, lymph node, or MLR CFSE-low populations of the donor or recipient. The cumulative frequency of alloreactive clones was calculated as a percentage of all sequences, weighted by copy number. Drawn from immuneACCESS, this table holds only the in-frame rearrangements with V and J called that TCRdb kept. Clones are partly lost; checked studies trace under half to an unresolved V gene and leave the rest unexplained. For V, J and clone size, that table is used; D and trimming come from the DNA. The sample table records 10,000 or so clones; approximately 32% of these occur just once. Approximately 1.9% of the sample comes from the top ten.

This entry belongs to a study of graft-versus-host responses after intestinal transplantation (dated by TCRdb to the early 2020s). For the wider study: Recipients received multivisceral, liver-intestinal, or isolated intestinal transplants. Every recipient was given anti-thymocyte globulin induction, then maintenance tacrolimus and steroids for approximately 3 years. After intestinal transplantation, graft-versus-host and host-versus-graft alloreactive T cell clones in the graft, circulation and bone marrow were tracked using bulk TCR-beta CDR3 sequencing. To identify alloreactive clones, pre-transplant mixed lymphocyte reaction products were sequenced and compared with unstimulated pre-transplant donor and recipient T cells. Of the roughly 24 intestinal transplant recipients enrolled in the cohort, one of whom was a retransplant, a few patients without pretransplant specimens were excluded. A peak of at least 4% donor T cells among recipient peripheral blood mononuclear cells was the definition used for donor T cell macrochimerism. Samples from a few later patients were sequenced in-house on an Illumina MiSeq with MiXCR processing rather than by the commercial service.

The sample's time point label, decoded: cells obtained before transplantation from donor or recipient. Mixed lymphocyte reactions plated 200,000 CFSE-labeled pre-transplant responders with 200,000 irradiated violet-dye-labeled stimulators and were cultured for roughly 6 days. Proliferating CD3+CD4+CFSE-low and CD3+CD8+CFSE-low responder cells were FACS-sorted on a BD Influx sorter after the mixed lymphocyte reaction. What the research found in general, with its limitations: High GvH to HvG T cell clonal ratios were observed in the allografts of patients with donor T cell macrochimerism. GvH clones turned up in recipient bone marrow, with some appearing earlier in ileal mucosa or blood, a pattern consistent with an intestinal mucosal origin. Early after transplant, declines in HvG clones were associated with peak levels of circulating GvH clones. Conclusions were limited by the relatively low number and heterogeneity of intestinal transplant patients.

From the cysteine through the phenylalanine, the CDR3 covers 14 amino acids. Kept here is only the CDR3 DNA, which spans 42 bases and is read in frame from base 1. Trimming removed 0 bases from V and 4 bases from J, leaving 9 bases between the germline ends. CDR1 and CDR2 are read off the germline V gene as SGHAT and FQNNGV. The source of this sequence is a human patient who was an organ donor for intestinal transplantation. Recombination connected TRBV11-2 to TRBJ1-2; the D gene cannot be resolved reliably. Sequences were derived from alloreactive CD4+ T cells from a mixed lymphocyte reaction culture, sampled before transplantation. Sample cell subset or site, as interpreted from the label and publication: CFSE-low proliferating T cells sorted from roughly six-day pre-transplant mixed lymphocyte reaction (GvH or HvG direction). The encoded CDR3 is CASSLDNRIYGYTF. The sequenced DNA: TGTGCCAGCAGCTTAGATAACAGAATCTATGGCTACACCTTC.